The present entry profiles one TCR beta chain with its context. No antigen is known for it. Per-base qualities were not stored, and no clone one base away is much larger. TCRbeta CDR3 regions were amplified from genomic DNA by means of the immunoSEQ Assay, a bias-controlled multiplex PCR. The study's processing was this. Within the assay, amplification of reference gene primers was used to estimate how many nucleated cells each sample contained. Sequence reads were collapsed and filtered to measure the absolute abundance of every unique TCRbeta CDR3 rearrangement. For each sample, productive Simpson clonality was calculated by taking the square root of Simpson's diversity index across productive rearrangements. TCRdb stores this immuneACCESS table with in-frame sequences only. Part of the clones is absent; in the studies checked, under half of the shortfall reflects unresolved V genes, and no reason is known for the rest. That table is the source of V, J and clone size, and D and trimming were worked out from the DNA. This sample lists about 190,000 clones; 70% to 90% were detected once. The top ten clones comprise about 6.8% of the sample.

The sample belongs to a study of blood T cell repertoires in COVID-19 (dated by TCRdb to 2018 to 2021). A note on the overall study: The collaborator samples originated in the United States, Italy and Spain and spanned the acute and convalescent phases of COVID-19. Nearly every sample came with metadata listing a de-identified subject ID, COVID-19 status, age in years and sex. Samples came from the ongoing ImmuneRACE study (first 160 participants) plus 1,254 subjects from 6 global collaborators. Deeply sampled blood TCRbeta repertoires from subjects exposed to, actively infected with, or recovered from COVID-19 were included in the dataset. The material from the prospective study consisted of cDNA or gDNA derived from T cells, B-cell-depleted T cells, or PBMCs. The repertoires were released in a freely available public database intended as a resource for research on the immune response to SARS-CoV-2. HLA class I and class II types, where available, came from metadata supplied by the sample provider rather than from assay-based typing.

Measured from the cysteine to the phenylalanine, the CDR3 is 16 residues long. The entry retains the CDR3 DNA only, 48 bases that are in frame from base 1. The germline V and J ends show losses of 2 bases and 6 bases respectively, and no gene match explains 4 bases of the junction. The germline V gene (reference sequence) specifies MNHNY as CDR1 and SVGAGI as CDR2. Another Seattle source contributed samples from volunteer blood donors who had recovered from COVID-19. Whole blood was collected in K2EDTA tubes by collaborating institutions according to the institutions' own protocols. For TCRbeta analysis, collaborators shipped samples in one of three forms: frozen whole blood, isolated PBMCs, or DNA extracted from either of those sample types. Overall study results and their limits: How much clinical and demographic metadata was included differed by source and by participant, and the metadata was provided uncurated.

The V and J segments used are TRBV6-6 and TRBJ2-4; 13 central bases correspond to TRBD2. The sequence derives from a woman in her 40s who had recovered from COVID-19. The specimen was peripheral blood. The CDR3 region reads CASSYGTSGKVNIQYF. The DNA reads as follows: TGTGCCAGCAGTTACGGGACTAGCGGGAAGGTAAACATTCAGTACTTC.